This T cell receptor beta chain appears in the sequencing data of a study of T cell responses to AZD1222 COVID-19 vaccine. Looking at the study overall: Pooling was applied to second doses at about 4 or about 12 weeks. The study's findings and limits: In all cases, repertoires were sampled only after the peak T cell response. There were vaccine-associated CD4 TCRs across spike, dominant at 160-218 and 743-854. Increased Spike-specific TCR breadth and depth were observed after two AZD1222 doses.

CDR1 and CDR2 (germline): MNHNY, SVGAGI (reference sequence). V gave up 3 bases and J gave up 2 bases; unmatched junction bases: 4. The CDR3 spans 15 residues. Sequencing used immunoSEQ multiplex PCR; TCRdb keeps in-frame clones, though not all of them. In the table there are under 150,000 clones, about 93% of which are singletons. With regard to this clone: The antigen remains undetermined.

This clonotype was sampled from an adult in good health. Source: peripheral blood, taken on day 0 of AZD1222 vaccination. The chain combines TRBV6-6 with TRBJ1-5; TRBD1 aligns across 7 bases. The CDR3 spells CASSYRQGGNQPQHF. CDR3 in DNA: TGTGCCAGCAGTTATCGGCAGGGGGGCAATCAGCCCCAGCATTTT.